The 12 T cell receptor beta chains below come from one sample, sequenced in a study of cytomegalovirus exposure and HLA in healthy donors. Amplification used 60 Vbeta primers and 13 Jbeta primers. The data were produced by immunoSEQ multiplex PCR, yet TCRdb's version contains in-frame clones alone and is incomplete. The sample holds some 90,000 clones, roughly four fifths seen once. The sequenced sample was PBMCs. The receptors were gathered from a man aged 45-60 years in good health and CMV-seronegative.

The chain carries TRBV27 and TRBJ2-7; D is uncertain. The V gene lost 6 bases and the J gene lost 1 base, with 13 bases spanning the gap. The germline gives CDR1 MNHEY, CDR2 SMNVEV (reference sequence). This CDR3 is built from 14 residues. The CDR3 loop is CASSSIQVSYEQYF. CDR3 in DNA: TGTGCCAGCAGCAGCATCCAGGTATCCTACGAGCAGTACTTC.

This clone has a handful of counts. CDR3 region: CASSSNVDVDTQYF. The CDR3, as DNA: TGTGCCAGCAGCTCCAACGTAGATGTAGATACGCAGTATTTT. The V call is TRBV7-3, the J call TRBJ2-3; the D is unclear. The CDR3 loop spans 14 amino acids. V was cut by 4 bases and J by 5 bases, with 13 bases left in between. The germline V gene has CDR1 SGHTA and CDR2 FQGTGA.

This clone was seen a few times. This sequence joins TRBV28 and TRBJ1-2, with D possibly TRBD1 on 6 matching bases. The CDR3 extends over 13 amino acids. V lost 2 bases, J lost 4 bases, and 8 bases lay in between. Germline CDR1 is MDHEN and CDR2 is SYDVKM. CDR3 in amino acids: CASSLGGFYGYTF. The CDR3 bases are TGTGCCAGCAGTTTAGGGGGCTTCTATGGCTACACCTTC.

This clone was counted a single time. This rearrangement joins TRBV18 to TRBJ1-2; 10 nucleotides agree with TRBD1. The CDR3 runs to 14 residues. V lost 3 bases to trimming and J lost 3 bases; unmatched junction nucleotides: 1. Germline-derived CDR1 and CDR2 are KGHSH and LQKENI. CDR3 bases: TGTGCCAGCTCACCGGACAGGGGGGACTATGGCTACACCTTC. Protein product: CASSPDRGDYGYTF. Complete variable domain (other parts from reference TRBV18 and TRBJ1-2): NAGVMQNPRHLVRRRGQEARLRCSPMKGHSHVYWYRQLPEEGLKFMVYLQKENIIDESGMPKERFSAEFPKEGPSILRIQQVVRGDSAAYFCASSPDRGDYGYTFGSGTRLTVV.

The genes are TRBV7-3 and TRBJ2-3; 7 bases agree with TRBD2. The V gene end was trimmed by 0 bases and the J gene end by 8 bases; junction bases not matched to a gene: 8. CDR1 is SGHTA and CDR2 is FQGTGA in the germline V gene. The CDR3 is 15 amino acids. The CDR3 loop reads CASSLTGSGAGTQYF. CDR3 DNA sequence: TGTGCCAGCAGCTTAACCGGGAGCGGGGCAGGTACGCAGTATTTT.

This clone was seen once. The chain employs TRBV27 and TRBJ2-3; a possible D gene is TRBD2 (5 bases). V dropped 8 bases and J dropped 2 bases, with 14 bases sitting between them. Germline-derived CDR1 and CDR2 are MNHEY and SMNVEV (reference sequence). The CDR3 has 14 amino acids. The CDR3 DNA follows: TGTGCCAGCGGAAAGGAGCGGTTCACAGATACGCAGTATTTT. Translating gives CASGKERFTDTQYF.

The chain uses TRBV9 and TRBJ1-4; the D is unclear. This CDR3 is built from 15 residues. Germline V gene sequence: CDR1 SGDLS, CDR2 YYNGEE. Between the trimmed V and J ends, which lost 0 bases and 7 bases, there was a span of 13 bases. The chain's CDR3 is CASSVAADSGEKLFF. Written as DNA, the CDR3 is TGTGCCAGCAGCGTAGCCGCGGACTCGGGTGAAAAACTGTTTTTT.

The chain couples TRBV7-3 to TRBJ2-5; TRBD2 matches at 7 bases. V gave up 0 bases and J gave up 4 bases; unmatched junction bases: 5. The CDR3 is 15 residues long. The germline V gene has CDR1 SGHTA and CDR2 FQGTGA. This CDR3 reads CASSLTSAGTETQYF. Written as DNA, the CDR3 is TGTGCCAGCAGCTTAACTTCAGCGGGAACAGAGACCCAGTACTTC.

The CDR3 bases are TGTGCCAGCAGTGGTAGGACTAGCGGGTCCAATGAGCAGTTCTTC. Translation: CASSGRTSGSNEQFF. The chain employs TRBV27 and TRBJ2-1; TRBD2 matches 11 bases. CDR1 and CDR2 (germline): MNHEY, SMNVEV (reference sequence). This CDR3 has 15 residues. The junction had 6 bases not matched to a gene; V was cut back by 5 bases and J by 6 bases.

CDR3 bases: TGCGCCAGCAGCTTGAATCAGGGCTCACAAGAGACCCAGTACTTC. Translating gives CASSLNQGSQETQYF. The gene calls are TRBV5-1 and TRBJ2-5, with D perhaps matching TRBD1 (5 bases). In germline, CDR1 is SGHRS, CDR2 YFSETQ. V was pared by 1 base and J by 2 bases, with 12 bases between. The CDR3 runs to 15 residues.

V usage is TRBV6-6 and J usage is TRBJ1-1; D is possibly TRBD1 (5 bases). This CDR3 region has 15 residues. From germline, CDR1 is MNHNY and CDR2 SVGAGI (reference sequence). V was clipped by 6 bases and J by 0 bases, with 14 bases between them. CDR3 nucleotide sequence: TGTGCCAGCAGGCCGGGGGGGGAGGTGAACACTGAAGCTTTCTTT. Its protein product is CASRPGGEVNTEAFF.

The chain is built from TRBV5-1 and TRBJ2-1; D is unresolved. The CDR3 has 13 residues. The V end was cut by 2 bases, the J end by 7 bases, with 10 bases between. Germline lookup yields CDR1 SGHRS and CDR2 YFSETQ. As DNA, the CDR3 is TGCGCCAGCAGCTTAAACGGAGAAAATGAGCAGTTCTTC. It encodes CASSLNGENEQFF.